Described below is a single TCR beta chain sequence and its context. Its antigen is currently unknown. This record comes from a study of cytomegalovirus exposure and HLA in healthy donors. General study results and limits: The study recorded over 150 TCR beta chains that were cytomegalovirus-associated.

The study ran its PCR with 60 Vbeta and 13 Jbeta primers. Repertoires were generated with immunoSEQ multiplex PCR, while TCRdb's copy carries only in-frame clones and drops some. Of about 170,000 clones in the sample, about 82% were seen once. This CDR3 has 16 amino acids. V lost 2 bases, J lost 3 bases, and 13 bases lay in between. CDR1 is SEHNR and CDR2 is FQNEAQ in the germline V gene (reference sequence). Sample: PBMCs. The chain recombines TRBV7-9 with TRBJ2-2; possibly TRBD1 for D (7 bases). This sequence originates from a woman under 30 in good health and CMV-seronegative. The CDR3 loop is CASSLRSRGDTGELFF. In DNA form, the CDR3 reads TGTGCCAGCAGCTTACGGTCCAGGGGGGACACCGGGGAGCTGTTTTTT.